These T cell receptor beta chains were read from a single sample in a study of cytomegalovirus exposure and HLA in healthy donors. The method was immunoSEQ multiplex PCR; TCRdb's version includes in-frame clones alone and lacks a portion of them. The sample has approximately 110,000 clones, about 59% seen once. Sequencing was performed on PBMCs. Every receptor here comes from a man aged 25 to 40 in good health and CMV-seropositive. Each CDR3 is given with its conserved first and last residue. The order of the fields is J gene, V gene, clone size, D gene, CDR3 DNA, CDR3 protein. The D gene is left open where the match is weak. Not all rows give a size; the values are once, few, many and, for expanded clones, a class.

TRBJ1-3 | TRBV11-3 | . | . | TGTGCCAGCAGGCGAATTCCGGGGGTGAATGGAAACACCATATATTTT | CASRRIPGVNGNTIYF
TRBJ1-4 | TRBV10-3 | . | . | TGTGCCATCAGCGACTCGGGGGGATTAAATGAAAAACTGTTTTTT | CAISDSGGLNEKLFF
TRBJ1-5 | TRBV21-1 | once | . | TGTGCCAGCAGCCCCCGTAATCAGCCCCAGCATTTT | CASSPRNQPQHF
TRBJ1-1 | TRBV5-6 | few | . | TGTGCCAGCAGCGCATCACCTTGGGGGGAGGTCGCTGAAGCTTTCTTT | CASSASPWGEVAEAFF
TRBJ2-7 | TRBV19 | . | . | TGTGCCAGTAGTATAGCCTCAGGGGGGCCCATTTCCTACGAGCAGTACTTC | CASSIASGGPISYEQYF
TRBJ1-1 | TRBV27 | . | . | TGTGCCAGCAAATCTTACACTGAAGCTTTCTTT | CASKSYTEAFF
TRBJ1-1 | TRBV30 | . | . | TGTGCCTGGACCCCACAGGGATCATACACTGAAGCTTTCTTT | CAWTPQGSYTEAFF
TRBJ2-7 | TRBV7-9 | few | TRBD1 | TGTTCCAGCAGCTTAGTTTTGGGACAGGAGATTTTC | CSSSLVLGQEIF
TRBJ1-2 | TRBV7-9 | . | . | TGTGCCAGCAGCTTAGGGGCAGGGGCATTGAGGGGCTACACCTTC | CASSLGAGALRGYTF
TRBJ2-2 | TRBV5-4 | . | TRBD2 | TGTGCCAGCAGCCCGGCCGGGGGGTTCGGCACCGGGGAGCTGTTTTTT | CASSPAGGFGTGELFF
TRBJ2-5 | TRBV19 | . | TRBD2 | TGTGCCAGTAGTCGAATAGCGGGGGGGGTGAAAGAGACCCAGTACTTC | CASSRIAGGVKETQYF
TRBJ2-3 | TRBV11-3 | few | TRBD2 | TGTGCCAGCATCGAGGGGCCTAGCGGGGGGGAACCCACAGATACGCAGTATTTT | CASIEGPSGGEPTDTQYF
TRBJ1-6 | TRBV2 | . | . | TGTGCCAGCAGTGAAAGGCCAGGGTGGAATTCACCCCTCCACTTT | CASSERPGWNSPLHF
TRBJ1-2 | TRBV7-9 | . | TRBD1 | TGTGCCAGCAGTAGAGCGTTAGGGGGCAATAACTATGGCTACACCTTC | CASSRALGGNNYGYTF
TRBJ2-5 | TRBV7-9 | few | . | TGTGCCAGCAGCTGGACTCTTCAAGAGACCCAGTACTTC | CASSWTLQETQYF
TRBJ2-1 | TRBV6-1 | few | TRBD1 | TGTGCCAGCAGTGTATGGACAGGGGTCAATGAGCAGTTCTTC | CASSVWTGVNEQFF
TRBJ2-7 | TRBV11-3 | . | TRBD2 | TGTGCCAGCAGCTTAGATTGGGCGGGGGGAGCCTACGAGCAGTACTTC | CASSLDWAGGAYEQYF
TRBJ2-3 | TRBV7-9 | few | TRBD2 | TGTGCCAGCAGCCCCAGCGGGGGGCTAGCCGCAGATACGCAGTATTTT | CASSPSGGLAADTQYF
TRBJ2-1 | TRBV7-3 | . | TRBD2 | TGTGCCAGCAGAAATACGGGGGGCTCCTACAATGAGCAGTTCTTC | CASRNTGGSYNEQFF
TRBJ2-3 | TRBV6-5 | . | TRBD2 | TGTGCCAGCAGTTACCAACTAGCGGGGGTCACAGATACGCAGTATTTT | CASSYQLAGVTDTQYF
TRBJ1-4 | TRBV4-1 | . | . | TGCGCCAGCAGCCGACTCCAGCGGGAAAAACTGTTTTTT | CASSRLQREKLFF
TRBJ2-7 | TRBV7-9 | . | . | TGTTCCAGCAGCTTAGCGGGACAGGGTAGGGACGAGCAGTACTTC | CSSSLAGQGRDEQYF
TRBJ2-7 | TRBV6-1 | . | TRBD2 | TGTGCCAGCAGTGACCCGACTAGCGGGAGCTCAGGGCAGTACTTC | CASSDPTSGSSGQYF
TRBJ1-2 | TRBV29-1 | . | . | TGCAGCGGGGGGGGGAGGTCGGGATACGGCTACACCTTC | CSGGGRSGYGYTF
TRBJ1-2 | TRBV6-5 | . | . | TGTGCCAGCAGTTACTCAGGGGGAAGTGGCTACACCTTC | CASSYSGGSGYTF
TRBJ1-1 | TRBV30 | . | TRBD1 | TGTGCCTGGAGAACACAGGGGGCGGCCACTGAAGCTTTCTTT | CAWRTQGAATEAFF
TRBJ2-5 | TRBV5-1 | once | . | TGCGCCAGCAGCCCCGATAGTCAACCTCCCTACTTC | CASSPDSQPPYF
TRBJ1-4 | TRBV7-9 | . | . | TGTGCCAGCAGCGGTTTGACAGCAACTAATGAAAAACTGTTTTTT | CASSGLTATNEKLFF
TRBJ2-7 | TRBV2 | . | . | TGTGCCAGCGAGACAGATGCCTACGAGCAGTACTTC | CASETDAYEQYF
TRBJ2-7 | TRBV10-1 | few | . | TGCGCCAGCAGTGACTCCCCCCACGAGCAGTACTTC | CASSDSPHEQYF
TRBJ1-1 | TRBV28 | . | . | TGTGCCAGCAGTGGTGGGGGCGGGAACACTGAAGCTTTCTTT | CASSGGGGNTEAFF